These T cell receptor beta chains were read from a single sample in a study of tumor-infiltrating lymphocytes in primary liver carcinoma. TCRdb called the multiplex PCR reads again in MiXCR, with one record for every CDR3 protein. The sample carries about 330,000 distinct CDR3 sequences, roughly 61% recorded once. The source material was peripheral blood. These receptors were taken from a man aged 40-49 years with primary liver carcinoma and hepatitis B virus infection. Both conserved end residues are part of each CDR3. The order of the fields is J gene, V gene, clone size, D gene, CDR3 DNA, CDR3 protein. A D gene is named only where the DNA matches it firmly. A row's size may be missing; if present it is once, few, many or a size class.

TRBJ2-3	TRBV28	NA	TRBD1	TGTGCCAGCAGCCGGGCCGGGACAGGGACGCAGTATTTT	CASSRAGTGTQYF
TRBJ2-5	TRBV6-1	NA	NA	TGTGCCAGCAGTGAACTAAATAGGGTTGAGACCCAGTACTTC	CASSELNRVETQYF
TRBJ1-6	TRBV4-1	NA	NA	TGCGCCAGCAGCCAGATTGGCGTGGGCGTTTCACCCCTCCACTTT	CASSQIGVGVSPLHF
TRBJ2-5	TRBV11-2	NA	TRBD2	TGTGCCAGCAGCACGAGGACTAGCAGTTATCAAGAGACCCAGTACTTC	CASSTRTSSYQETQYF
TRBJ1-5	TRBV12-3/TRBV12-4	NA	TRBD1	TGTGCCAGCAATTGGGACAGGGGGCTAATTCAGCCCCAGCATTTT	CASNWDRGLIQPQHF
TRBJ2-5	TRBV20-1	once	NA	TGCAGTGCTAGGGGGGGAGAGACCCAGTACTTC	CSARGGETQYF
TRBJ2-1	TRBV5-4	few	TRBD2	TGTGCCAGCAGCTCCGTGGTAGCTAGCGGGGTCAATGAGCAGTTCTTC	CASSSVVASGVNEQFF
TRBJ2-2	TRBV11-2	NA	TRBD1	TGTGCCAGCAGCAGGGACAGGGGGGTCGGGGAGCTGCTTTTT	CASSRDRGVGELLF
TRBJ2-3	TRBV12-3/TRBV12-4	NA	TRBD2	TGTACCAGCAGTTTCTTCCTAGCGGGGAGCACAGATACGCAGTATTTT	CTSSFFLAGSTDTQYF
TRBJ2-1	TRBV11-1	NA	TRBD2	TGTGCCCCGGGGGGCTACAATGAGCAGTTCTTC	CAPGGYNEQFF
TRBJ2-1	TRBV4-1	NA	TRBD2	TGCGCCAGCAGCCAAGCTACTGGACTAGCGGGGATCGATGAGCAGTTCTTC	CASSQATGLAGIDEQFF
TRBJ1-4	TRBV4-1	NA	NA	TGCGCCAGCAGCAAAGAGCCGGGACACCCCCGGGAAAAGCTGTTTTTT	CASSKEPGHPREKLFF
TRBJ2-7	TRBV6-5	once	NA	TGTGCCACTAGTTACTCCAGGGGTGGTAGGTCCTACGAGCAGTACTTC	CATSYSRGGRSYEQYF
TRBJ2-1	TRBV4-3	many	NA	TGCGCCAGCAGCCCGACCATTAGCGGATGGGACAATGAGCAGTTCTTC	CASSPTISGWDNEQFF
TRBJ2-7	TRBV6-2/TRBV6-3	NA	TRBD2	TGTGCCAGCAGTGTCGGGGACTACACTTCCTACGATCAGTACTTC	CASSVGDYTSYDQYF
TRBJ2-5	TRBV4-1	NA	NA	TGCGCCAGCAGCCAAATCCGGGGGCTCGGGGAGACCCAGTACTTC	CASSQIRGLGETQYF
TRBJ2-3	TRBV12-3/TRBV12-4	many	NA	TGTGCCAGCAGTTTCCCCTTGGGGGACGTCCTAGATACGCAGTATTTT	CASSFPLGDVLDTQYF
TRBJ1-2	TRBV12-3/TRBV12-4	many	NA	TGTGCCAGCAGTTTACAGGGGAGTGTTGAGGGCTACACCTTC	CASSLQGSVEGYTF
TRBJ2-6	TRBV14	NA	NA	TGTGCCAGCAGCCGGATGACAGGGACTGTGGCCAACGTCCTGACTTTC	CASSRMTGTVANVLTF
TRBJ2-2	TRBV11-3	NA	NA	TGTGCCAGCAGCTGGAGCGACACCGGTGAGCTGTTTTTT	CASSWSDTGELFF
TRBJ2-1	TRBV11-2	NA	NA	TGTGCCAGCACCCTGTGGGCAGGACCTAACAGTGAGCAGTTCTTC	CASTLWAGPNSEQFF
TRBJ2-1	TRBV19	NA	NA	TGTGCCAGTAGGGTGAGCTCCTACAATGAGCAGTTCTTC	CASRVSSYNEQFF
TRBJ2-7	TRBV12-3/TRBV12-4	NA	TRBD1	TGTACCAGTCGGCGAGGGACAGGGACCCACGAGCAGTACTTC	CTSRRGTGTHEQYF
TRBJ2-3	TRBV2	NA	TRBD1	TGTGCCAGCAGTCCACCCGGGACAGGAGATACGCAGTATTTT	CASSPPGTGDTQYF
TRBJ1-1	TRBV6-2/TRBV6-3	NA	NA	TGTGTCAGCAGTTACACGGAGCTGAACACTGAAGTTTTCTTT	CVSSYTELNTEVFF